This T cell receptor beta chain was sequenced during a study of T cells after yellow fever vaccination. This clonotype was seen only a few times. V lost 3 bases and J lost 6; bases outside the gene matches: 1. The CDR3 loop spans 13 amino acids. One entry per CDR3 protein results from TCRdb running MiXCR on the 5' RACE reads. The sample lists about 60,000 distinct CDR3 sequences; more than 5.5% were seen once. The sequence was collected from a man aged 18-30 years who received the YFV17D yellow fever vaccine. The starting material was CD8+ T cells sorted from PBMCs, obtained on the day of the first yellow fever vaccination. The rearrangement joins TRBV12-3 or TRBV12-4 to TRBJ1-2; 10 nucleotides line up with TRBD1. The CDR3 sequence: CASSFGQGDGYTF. The CDR3 nucleotides are TGTGCCAGCAGTTTCGGACAGGGGGATGGCTACACCTTC.